This T cell receptor beta chain stems from a study of T and B cells in COVID-19 patients. The wider study: COVID-19 patients gave peripheral blood either during active infection or after recovery. About 90% of the 20 active-infection patients had comorbidities associated with unfavorable COVID-19 outcome. Whole-study results and caveats: At recovery TRB diversity and richness exceeded healthy donors, after highly clonal active COVID-19 repertoires.

BIOMED2 TRB-A/B primer pools were used in multiplex TRB PCR. A single record per CDR3 protein comes from TCRdb applying MiXCR to the multiplex PCR reads. The sample includes approximately 11,000 distinct CDR3 sequences, approximately 29% seen only once; the top ten take 28%. To note about this clonotype: Its matching antigen is unknown.

Germline CDR1 is SGHNT and CDR2 is YYREEE (reference sequence). This CDR3 region has 14 residues. The ends were cut back, 4 bases at V and 7 bases at J, with 16 bases in the middle. From blood, about 240-500 ng of genomic DNA served as TRB template. This TCR was sampled from a human donor who had recovered from COVID-19. The chain joins TRBV5-4 to TRBJ2-3; D not certain. Sequences were obtained from blood. CDR3 region: CASSQDAAPNTQYF. The CDR3 DNA reads as TGTGCCAGCAGCCAGGATGCGGCCCCGAATACGCAGTATTTT.